Below, one T cell receptor (beta chain) is given with its context. The antigen is undetermined. These data originate in a study of T cell repertoires in cytomegalovirus infection. For the study at large: Signatures in public TCR beta sequences pointed to both CMV infection and matching HLA type. Study findings and constraints: HLA-C-restricted CMV-specific TCR beta clonotypes were dominant in the ex vivo response.

Trimming took 8 bases from V and 3 from J; bases not matched to a gene: 10. This CDR3 has 15 residues. In germline, CDR1 is SNHLY, CDR2 FYNNEI. MiXCR was run by TCRdb on the reads, yielding one entry per CDR3 protein. The sample includes around 120,000 distinct CDR3 sequences, more than 20% seen only once; the top ten take roughly 35%. This sequence joins TRBV2 and TRBJ2-7; 10 bases are shared with TRBD2. The sequence was collected from a human donor in good health (CMV status not recorded). Some clones in this sample may be carry-over from other donors' samples. The sequenced sample was PBMCs, sequenced either directly or after in vitro stimulation (not recorded which). The CDR3 is CASLLLAGTNYEQYF. DNA of the CDR3: TGTGCCAGCCTCCTACTAGCGGGAACCAACTACGAGCAGTACTTC.